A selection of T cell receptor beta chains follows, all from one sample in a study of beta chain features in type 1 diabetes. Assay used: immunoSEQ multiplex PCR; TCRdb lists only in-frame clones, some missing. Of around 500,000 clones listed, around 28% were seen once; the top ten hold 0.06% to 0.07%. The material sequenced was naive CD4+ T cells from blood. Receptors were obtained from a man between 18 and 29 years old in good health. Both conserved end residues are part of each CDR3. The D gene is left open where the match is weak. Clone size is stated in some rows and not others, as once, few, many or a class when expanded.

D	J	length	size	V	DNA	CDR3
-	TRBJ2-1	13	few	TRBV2	TGTGCCAGCAGATCGGTGAGTTACAATGAGCAGTTCTTC	CASRSVSYNEQFF
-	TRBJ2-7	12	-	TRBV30	TGTGCCTGGAGTGGACAGATCTACGAGCAGTACTTC	CAWSGQIYEQYF
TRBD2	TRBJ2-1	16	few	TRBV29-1	TGCAGCGTCCGACCAAGAGTTACTAGCGGCTACAATGAGCAGTTCTTC	CSVRPRVTSGYNEQFF
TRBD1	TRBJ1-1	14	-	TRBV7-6	TGTGCCAGCTCCCTTGGACAGGCCACCACTGAAGCTTTCTTT	CASSLGQATTEAFF
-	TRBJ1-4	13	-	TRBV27	TGTGCCAGCAGTCCCAGCGGAAGGGAAAAACTGTTTTTT	CASSPSGREKLFF
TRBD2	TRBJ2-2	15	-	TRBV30	TGTGCCTGGAGAATTGCGGGGGCGAACACCGGGGAGCTGTTTTTT	CAWRIAGANTGELFF
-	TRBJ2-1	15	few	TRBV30	TGTGCCTGGAGGAAAGGGGTAGCGGCATACAATGAGCAGTTCTTC	CAWRKGVAAYNEQFF
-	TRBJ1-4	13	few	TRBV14	TGTGCCAGCAGCCAAGACAGGCATGAAAAACTGTTTTTT	CASSQDRHEKLFF
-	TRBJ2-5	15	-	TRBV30	TGTGCCTGGAGTCCTAGCCGGACCGTTCAAGAGACCCAGTACTTC	CAWSPSRTVQETQYF
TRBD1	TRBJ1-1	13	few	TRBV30	TGTGCCTGGACCCCCCCGGGACAGGGGGCGGCTTTCTTT	CAWTPPGQGAAFF
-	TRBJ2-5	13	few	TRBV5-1	TGCGCCAGCAGCTTGGGGGTCCAAGAGACCCAGTACTTC	CASSLGVQETQYF
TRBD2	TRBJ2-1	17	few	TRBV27	TGTGCCAGCAGTCCCACGACTAGCGGTAGTGCCTACAATGAGCAGTTCTTC	CASSPTTSGSAYNEQFF
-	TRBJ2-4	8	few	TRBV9	TGTGCCCGAGGGGATCAGTACTTC	CARGDQYF
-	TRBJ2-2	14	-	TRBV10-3	TGTGCCATCAGCCCTAGCGCGAACACCGGGGAGCTGTTTTTT	CAISPSANTGELFF
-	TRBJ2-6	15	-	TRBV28	TGTGCCAGCAGTTCAATGAGCTCTGGGGCCAACGTCCTGACTTTC	CASSSMSSGANVLTF
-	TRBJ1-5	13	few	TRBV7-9	TGTGCCAGCAGCTTAGAGGGTGATCAGCCCCAGCATTTT	CASSLEGDQPQHF
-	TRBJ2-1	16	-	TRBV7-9	TGTGCCAGCAGCTTAATTCCAGCGGGTTCTTACAATGAGCAGTTCTTC	CASSLIPAGSYNEQFF
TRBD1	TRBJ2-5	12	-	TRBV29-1	TGCAGCGTCCACAGGGGCATGGAGACCCAGTACTTC	CSVHRGMETQYF
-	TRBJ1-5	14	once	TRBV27	TGTGCCAGCAGTTTTCGGGGGCTGAGACAGCCCCAGCATTTT	CASSFRGLRQPQHF
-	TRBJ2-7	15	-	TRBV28	TGTGCCAGCAGCCCCGAAGGGGGGTCCTCCTACGAGCAGTACTTC	CASSPEGGSSYEQYF
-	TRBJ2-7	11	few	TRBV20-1	TGCAGTGCTAGAGACTACCGGGAGCAGTACTTC	CSARDYREQYF
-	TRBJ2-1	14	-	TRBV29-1	TGCAGCGTTGAAAGTGGTCACCCTTACAATGAGCAGTTCTTC	CSVESGHPYNEQFF
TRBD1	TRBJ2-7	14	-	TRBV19	TGTGCCAGTAGTATTGGACAGGGCTCCTACGAGCAGTACTTC	CASSIGQGSYEQYF
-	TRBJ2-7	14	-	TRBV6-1	TGTGCCAGCAGTGGAACTTCCCTGGGGCTGGAGCAGTACTTC	CASSGTSLGLEQYF
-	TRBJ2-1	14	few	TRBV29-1	TGCAGCGTGGTGCTAGCGAGCTCCTACAATGAGCAGTTCTTC	CSVVLASSYNEQFF
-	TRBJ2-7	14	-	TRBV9	TGTGCCAGCAGCCCTTTAGGTGTCTCCTACGAGCAGTACTTC	CASSPLGVSYEQYF
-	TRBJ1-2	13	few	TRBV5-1	TGCGCCAGCAGCTTAGAGAATCTGGGAGGCTACACCTTC	CASSLENLGGYTF
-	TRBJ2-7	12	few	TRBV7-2	TGTGCCAGCAGCTTAAACGGCTACGAGCAGTACTTC	CASSLNGYEQYF
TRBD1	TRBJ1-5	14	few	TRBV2	TGTGCCAGCAGTGAGGGGACAGTCAATCAGCCCCAGCATTTT	CASSEGTVNQPQHF
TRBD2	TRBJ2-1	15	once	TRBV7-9	TGTGCCAGCAGCTTAGAACTAGCGGGATACAATGAGCAGTTCTTC	CASSLELAGYNEQFF
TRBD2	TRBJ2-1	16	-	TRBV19	TGTGCCAGTAGCCCGACCGGCGGGGGTTCATACAATGAGCAGTTCTTC	CASSPTGGGSYNEQFF
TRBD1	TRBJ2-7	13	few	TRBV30	TGTGCCTGGGCCGCGGACAGGGACTACGAGCAGTACTTC	CAWAADRDYEQYF
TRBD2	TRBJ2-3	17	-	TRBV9	TGTGCCAGCAGCGCCAGACTAGCGGGAGGTTACACAGATACGCAGTATTTT	CASSARLAGGYTDTQYF
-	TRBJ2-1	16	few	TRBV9	TGTGCCAGCAGCGTGGACCTTGCGGGGCCATACAATGAGCAGTTCTTC	CASSVDLAGPYNEQFF
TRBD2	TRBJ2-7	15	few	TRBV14	TGTGCCAGCAGCCAAGGACTAGCGCGGCTCTACGAGCAGTACTTC	CASSQGLARLYEQYF
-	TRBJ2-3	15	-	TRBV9	TGTGCCAGCAGCGCCCGGGACGGAACCACAGATACGCAGTATTTT	CASSARDGTTDTQYF
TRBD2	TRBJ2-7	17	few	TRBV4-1	TGCGCCAGCAGCCAAGATCATAGGACTAGCGGGAGCTACGAGCAGTACTTC	CASSQDHRTSGSYEQYF
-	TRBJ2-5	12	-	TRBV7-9	TGTGCCAGCAGCCCCTTTATCGAGACCCAGTACTTC	CASSPFIETQYF
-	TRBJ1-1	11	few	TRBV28	TGTGCCAGCAGTCCTGAGCGTGAAGCTTTCTTT	CASSPEREAFF
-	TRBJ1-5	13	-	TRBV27	TGTGCCAGCAGGGCAAGTCGGGGCCAGCCCCAGCATTTT	CASRASRGQPQHF
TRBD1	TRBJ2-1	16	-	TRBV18	TGTGCCAGCTCACCACCGTCACAGGGGGCGCGGAATGAGCAGTTCTTC	CASSPPSQGARNEQFF
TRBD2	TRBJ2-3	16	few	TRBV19	TGTGCCAGTAGTATTGTAGCGGGAGGGCCAAGTGATACGCAGTATTTT	CASSIVAGGPSDTQYF
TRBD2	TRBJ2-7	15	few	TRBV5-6	TGTGCCAGCAGCTTGGTCCTAGCGGGGCGTTACGAGCAGTACTTC	CASSLVLAGRYEQYF
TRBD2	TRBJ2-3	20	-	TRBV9	TGTGCCAGCAGCGCTCAAGGACTAGCGGGAGGGCCAGACCGCGAAGATACGCAGTATTTT	CASSAQGLAGGPDREDTQYF
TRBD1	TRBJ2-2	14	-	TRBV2	TGTGCCAGCAGTCCCTACAGGGGCACCGGGGAGCTGTTTTTT	CASSPYRGTGELFF
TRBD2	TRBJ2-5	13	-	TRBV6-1	TGTGGGAGCGGGGGAGGGGTTTGGGAGACCCAGTACTTC	CGSGGGVWETQYF
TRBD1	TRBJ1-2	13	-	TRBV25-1	TGTGCCAGCGAACGACAGGGAGGCTATGGCTACACCTTC	CASERQGGYGYTF
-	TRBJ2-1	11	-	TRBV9	TGTGCCAGCAGCGTTAAGAATGAGCAGTTCTTC	CASSVKNEQFF
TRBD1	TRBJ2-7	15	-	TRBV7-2	TGTGCCAGCAGCCGCGACAGGGGATTTTCCTACGAGCAGTACTTC	CASSRDRGFSYEQYF
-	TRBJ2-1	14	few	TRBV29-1	TGCAGCGTCCGAGGGAGCGGGCCGTACAATGAGCAGTTCTTC	CSVRGSGPYNEQFF
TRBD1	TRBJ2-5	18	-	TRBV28	TGTGCCAGCAGTTTCTTAGCTACACTGGACAGGGGTAGGGAGACCCAGTACTTC	CASSFLATLDRGRETQYF
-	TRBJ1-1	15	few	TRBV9	TGTGCCAGCAGCGTAGCCCCAGACAGGAACACTGAAGCTTTCTTT	CASSVAPDRNTEAFF
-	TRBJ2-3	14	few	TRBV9	TGTGCCAGCAGCGCGAGCCCCAGGGGAGATACGCAGTATTTT	CASSASPRGDTQYF